This T cell receptor (beta chain) was sequenced for a study of CD8+ T cells in alopecia areata. Reverse transcribed after extraction, RNA yielded cDNA as the sequencing template. The repertoire was sequenced with immunoSEQ multiplex PCR; TCRdb's copy has only in-frame clones and lacks some. The profile covers about 140,000 clones, with 58% appearing a single time and about 6.8% taken by the ten largest. CDR1 and CDR2 (germline): MNHEY, SVGAGI. Trimming took 9 bases from V and 2 from J, leaving 14 bases between them. CDR3 size: 14 residues. V is TRBV6-5 and J is TRBJ1-5, with D possibly being TRBD1 (6 bases). This receptor was identified in a human donor with alopecia areata. Sequencing was performed on CD4+ T cells sorted from blood, taken at week 0. CDR3 in amino acids: CARPGGRGNQPQHF. The CDR3, as DNA: TGTGCCAGGCCCGGGGGGCGAGGCAATCAGCCCCAGCATTTT.